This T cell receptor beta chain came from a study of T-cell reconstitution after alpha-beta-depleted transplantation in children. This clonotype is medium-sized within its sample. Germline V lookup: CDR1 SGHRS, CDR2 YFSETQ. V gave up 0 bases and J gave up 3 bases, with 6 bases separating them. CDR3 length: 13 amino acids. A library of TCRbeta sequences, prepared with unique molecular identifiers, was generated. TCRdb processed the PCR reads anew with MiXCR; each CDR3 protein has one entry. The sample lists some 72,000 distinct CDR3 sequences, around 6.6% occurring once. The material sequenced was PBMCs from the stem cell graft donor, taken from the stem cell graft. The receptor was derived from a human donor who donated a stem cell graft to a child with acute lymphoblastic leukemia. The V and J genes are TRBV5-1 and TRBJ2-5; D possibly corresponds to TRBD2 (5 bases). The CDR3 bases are TGCGCCAGCAGCTTGGTCGGGAAAGAGACCCAGTACTTC. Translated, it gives CASSLVGKETQYF.